This TCR beta chain was sequenced during a study of cytotoxic CD8 clonotypes in ibrutinib-treated CLL. As for the study in general: Patient counts were 11 relapsed/refractory, under 16 treatment-naive and some 17 IGHV unmutated. Across samples, productive templates numbered more than 200,000 and productive rearrangements reached about 100,000 on average. Points from the study as a whole: There were few public clonotypes, and on treatment they contracted or stayed stable. Age-matched healthy donor levels were exceeded by baseline clonality, which tracked circulating CD8+ T-cell counts.

Generated by immunoSEQ multiplex PCR, the TCRdb table keeps only in-frame clones and is missing some. The table has around 70,000 clones, over 80% seen once; the top ten hold around 37%. Trimming cost V 2 bases and J 7 bases, with 15 bases left between them. Per the germline V gene, CDR1 is SGHAT and CDR2 is FQNNGV. The CDR3 is 15 amino acids. This clone appeared a few times. Its antigen remains unknown. The material was PBMCs, obtained after 24 months of ibrutinib treatment. The chain carries TRBV11-2 and TRBJ2-1; possibly TRBD1 for D (5 bases). The receptor was isolated from a human donor with chronic lymphocytic leukemia. The DNA for the CDR3 is TGTGCCAGCAGCTTATATGGGGCGGCCCTTAATGAGCAGTTCTTC. Its translation: CASSLYGAALNEQFF. Full variable domain (rest looked up from reference TRBV11-2 and TRBJ2-1): EAGVAQSPRYKIIEKRQSVAFWCNPISGHATLYWYQQILGQGPKLLIQFQNNGVVDDSQLPKDRFSAERLKGVDSTLKIQPAKLEDSAVYLCASSLYGAALNEQFFGPGTRLTVL.